This TCR beta chain was obtained from a study of blood T cell repertoires in COVID-19. As for the study in general: Acute and convalescent COVID-19 samples came from the United States, Italy and Spain. In each case, the material was cDNA or gDNA derived from T cells, B-cell-depleted T cells, or PBMCs.

Authors' analysis steps: Nucleated cell number was recorded as an estimate derived from reference gene primer amplification. Clones were sequenced by immunoSEQ multiplex PCR, and TCRdb holds only the in-frame ones, with some missing. For V, J and clone size, that table is used; D and trimming come from the DNA. This table holds 260,000 or so clones, roughly 86% found once. This TCR was recovered from a man younger than 30 with active or convalescent COVID-19. The sequenced material came from peripheral blood.

The CDR3 DNA follows: TGTGCCAGCAGCGTAGGAGCGAGCTCTGGAAACACCATATATTTT. It yields the protein CASSVGASSGNTIYF. The chain is built from TRBV9 and TRBJ1-3; D is undetermined. The CDR3 has 15 residues. Germline CDR1 is SGDLS and CDR2 is YYNGEE. V was cut by 0 bases and J by 0 bases, with 7 bases left in between.